This TCR beta chain stems from a study of blood T cells in healthy people across ages. Study conclusions and caveats: It was not possible, with unsorted PBMCs, to conclusively compare naive and antigen-experienced cells.

Through a sample-barcoded 5' primer and a J-beta primer mix, a second PCR was run for roughly 6 to 12 cycles. With 12 random nucleotides, a template-switch adaptor tagged each individual cDNA molecule. The yield of each sample was at least 2.5 million CDR3-containing paired-end reads. In TCRdb, the 5' RACE reads were re-called with MiXCR into one record per CDR3 protein. The repertoire holds under 850,000 distinct CDR3 sequences, with 35% to 40% as singletons. This clonotype was observed many times. Antigen specificity is unknown. Every sample yielded at least 6.5 million isolated PBMCs. Sequencing was done on a sample of blood. The sequence derives from a man aged 18 to 35 in good health.

Written as DNA, the CDR3 is TGTGCCAGCAGTTACCCGGACGCAGGCTACACCTTC. This gives the protein CASSYPDAGYTF. The chain is built from TRBV6-2 or TRBV6-3 and TRBJ1-2; the D is unclear. Germline CDR1 reads MNHEY; CDR2 reads SVGEGT. The CDR3 loop spans 12 amino acids. Deletions cut 2 bases from V and 8 bases from J, with 9 bases between.